These 29 T cell receptor beta chains came from one sample sequenced in a study of identical twins. TCRdb reprocessed the 5' RACE reads via MiXCR and lists one record per CDR3 protein. The sample has 500,000 to 550,000 distinct CDR3 sequences; 22% are singletons. Another study also made use of these data, one on T cells expressing NK-cell markers.

What was sequenced was CD4+ T cells sorted from blood. These receptors were obtained from a woman younger than 30 in good health.

This clonotype was observed a few times. The chain recombines TRBV20-1 with TRBJ2-2; tentative D call: TRBD2 (5 bases). CDR1 and CDR2 from the germline V gene are DFQATT and SNEGSKA (reference sequence). V lost 6 bases and J 7 bases, leaving 15 bases between the germline ends. The CDR3 runs 13 residues. Written as DNA, the CDR3 is TGCAGTGCAGGTCTAGCCCTGAGCGGGGAGCTGTTTTTT. Protein sequence: CSAGLALSGELFF.

In its sample, this clonotype was seen a few times. This chain links TRBV9 with TRBJ1-6; 10 bases align to TRBD1. Looked up from germline, CDR1 is SGDLS and CDR2 is YYNGEE. V shed 4 bases, J shed 6 bases, and the junction held 4 bases outside the gene matches. The CDR3 runs to 15 residues. CDR3 nucleotides: TGTGCCAGCAGCCCCAGGACAGGGGGTAATTCACCCCTCCACTTT. It encodes CASSPRTGGNSPLHF.

The V and J genes are TRBV27 and TRBJ1-6, with 7 bases that match TRBD1. The CDR3 loop spans 14 amino acids. Germline trimming cut 5 bases from V and 10 bases from J; bases unmatched to any gene: 8. Per germline, CDR1 MNHEY and CDR2 SMNVEV (reference sequence). The CDR3: CASSRDSPVSPLHF. The CDR3 DNA follows: TGTGCCAGCAGTCGGGACAGCCCCGTGTCACCCCTCCACTTT.

This clonotype turned up a few times. The chain joins TRBV29-1 to TRBJ1-1, with D tentatively TRBD1 (5 bases). V was cut by 4 bases and J by 3 bases, with 15 bases left in between. Per germline, CDR1 SQVTM and CDR2 ANQGSEA. The CDR3 contains 14 residues. In DNA form, the CDR3 reads TGCAGCGTTGGAGTTTGGGGACTTCACACTGAAGCTTTCTTT. Its protein product is CSVGVWGLHTEAFF.

V is TRBV7-2 and J is TRBJ2-5; possibly TRBD2 for D (5 bases). CDR3 length: 17 residues. V shed 2 bases and J shed 5 bases, with 21 bases lying between them. The germline V gene encodes CDR1 SGHTA and CDR2 FQGNSA. CDR3 DNA sequence: TGTGCCAGCAGCTTACAGGCCCGTTGGTCGGGGAGTGAGACCCAGTACTTC. Amino acids: CASSLQARWSGSETQYF.

This clonotype was seen at least ten times. The chain is built from TRBV12-3 or TRBV12-4 and TRBJ1-5; D ambiguous. This CDR3 is built from 16 residues. The V end lost 4 bases, the J end lost 0 bases, and 13 bases lay between the germline ends. Here the CDR3 reads CASSSNDVYSNQPQHF. The DNA of the CDR3 is TGTGCCAGCAGTTCCAACGATGTTTATAGCAATCAGCCCCAGCATTTT.

This clonotype was counted only a few times. The chain combines TRBV3-1 with TRBJ1-2; tentative D call: TRBD1 (6 bases). Per the germline V gene, CDR1 is LGHDT and CDR2 is YNNKEL (reference sequence). There are 13 residues in the CDR3. The V end was cut by 4 bases, the J end by 8 bases, with 14 bases between. CDR3 protein: CASSPMDSGGYTF. CDR3 DNA sequence: TGTGCCAGCAGCCCTATGGACAGCGGGGGCTACACCTTC.

The chain joins TRBV27 to TRBJ1-5; tentatively, D is TRBD1 (6 bases). Germline loops: CDR1 MNHEY, CDR2 SMNVEV (reference sequence). The ends were cut back, 6 bases at V and 6 bases at J, with 18 bases in the middle. CDR3 length equals 15 residues. The CDR3 DNA reads TGTGCCAGCAGCCTCACAGGGTCCCCAGGTCAGCCCCAGCATTTT. The encoded protein is CASSLTGSPGQPQHF.

The chain joins TRBV9 to TRBJ1-6; D possibly corresponds to TRBD1 (6 bases). CDR1 and CDR2 from the germline V gene are SGDLS and YYNGEE. The V end was cut by 3 bases, the J end by 9 bases, with 16 bases between. This CDR3 has 15 residues. The CDR3 sequence is CASSAMQGPLSPLHF. The CDR3 DNA sequence: TGTGCCAGCAGCGCCATGCAGGGGCCCCTTTCACCCCTCCACTTT. The full variable domain, rest sourced from reference TRBV9 and TRBJ1-6, is DSGVTQTPKHLITATGQRVTLRCSPRSGDLSVYWYQQSLDQGLQFLIQYYNGEERAKGNILERFSAQQFPDLHSELNLSSLELGDSALYFCASSAMQGPLSPLHFGNGTRLTVT.

This chain joins TRBV29-1 and TRBJ1-1; D not certain. Trimming pared 2 bases from V and 0 bases from J, leaving 7 bases between. Germline lookup yields CDR1 SQVTM and CDR2 ANQGSEA. The CDR3 has 13 amino acids. The CDR3 coding sequence is TGCAGCGTTGAATGGCACCTGAACACTGAAGCTTTCTTT. It encodes CSVEWHLNTEAFF.

This clonotype showed up just a few times. V usage is TRBV11-2 and J usage is TRBJ2-7; a possible D gene is TRBD2 (5 bases). V lost 3 bases and J 1 base, leaving 7 bases between the germline ends. The CDR3 totals 13 residues. The V gene's germline CDR1 is SGHAT and CDR2 FQNNGV. As DNA, the CDR3 is TGTGCCAGCAGCTTCGAGCGGTCCTACGAGCAGTACTTC. Encoded protein: CASSFERSYEQYF.

Ten or more counts support this clonotype. The CDR3 region is CASSIYGYTF. CDR3 DNA sequence: TGTGCCAGCAGCATATATGGCTACACCTTC. This rearrangement joins TRBV12-3 or TRBV12-4 to TRBJ1-2; D uncertain. CDR3 length equals 10 residues. Trimming shortened V by 6 bases and J by 5 bases, and 4 bases separated the two germline ends.

The chain links TRBV30 to TRBJ2-5; a possible D gene is TRBD1 (6 bases). V was shortened by 5 bases and J by 4 bases, with 11 bases between the two germline ends. CDR3 length equals 12 residues. CDR1 and CDR2 (germline): GTSNPN, SVGIG (reference sequence). The CDR3, as DNA: TGTGCCTGGTTGAGGGGGAGAGAGACCCAGTACTTC. Translated: CAWLRGRETQYF.

This clonotype was seen more than once but under ten times. The V call is TRBV10-2, the J call TRBJ2-7; 9 bases match TRBD1. The V gene's germline CDR1 is WSHSY and CDR2 SAAADI. CDR3 length equals 17 residues. The V segment lost 1 base and the J segment 3 bases; nucleotides outside the gene matches: 10. The CDR3 spells CASSEYQGTGTGYEQYF. Written as DNA, the CDR3 is TGCGCCAGCAGTGAGTACCAGGGGACAGGGACAGGCTACGAGCAGTACTTC.

This clonotype was counted ten times or more. The genes are TRBV5-1 and TRBJ2-2, with a possible D match to TRBD1 (5 bases). This CDR3 region has 15 residues. Germline assignment: CDR1 SGHRS and CDR2 YFSETQ. The germline V and J ends were trimmed by 0 bases and 2 bases, with 8 bases remaining between them. DNA of the CDR3: TGCGCCAGCAGCTTGGGACAGATAAACACCGGGGAGCTGTTTTTT. Encoded protein: CASSLGQINTGELFF.

This clonotype has a handful of counts. The rearrangement links TRBV4-1 to TRBJ2-5; D call uncertain. The germline CDR1 and CDR2 sequences are MGHRA and YSYEKL. The CDR3 covers 14 residues. The V gene lost 0 bases and the J gene lost 7 bases, with 12 bases spanning the gap. The chain's CDR3 is CASSQEGWWRTQYF. In nucleotides, the CDR3 is TGCGCCAGCAGCCAAGAAGGGTGGTGGAGGACCCAGTACTTC.

The chain uses TRBV7-2 and TRBJ1-1; 7 positions match TRBD1. V was clipped by 5 bases and J by 1 base; unmatched bases: 7. The CDR3 spans 15 residues. The V gene's germline CDR1 is SGHTA and CDR2 FQGNSA. CDR3 region: CASSPSGTANTEAFF. The CDR3 nucleotides read TGTGCCAGCAGCCCGTCAGGGACAGCGAACACTGAAGCTTTCTTT. Variable domain in full (rest from reference TRBV7-2 and TRBJ1-1): GAGVSQSPSNKVTEKGKDVELRCDPISGHTALYWYRQSLGQGLEFLIYFQGNSAPDKSGLPSDRFSAERTGGSVSTLTIQRTQQEDSAVYLCASSPSGTANTEAFFGQGTRLTVV.

J is TRBJ2-5 and V is TRBV3-1; the D is unclear. CDR1 and CDR2 from the germline V gene are LGHDT and YNNKEL (reference sequence). CDR3 length equals 12 residues. V was clipped by 4 bases and J by 5 bases, with 8 bases between them. The CDR3: CASSPTPETQYF. CDR3 nucleotides: TGTGCCAGCAGCCCGACCCCTGAGACCCAGTACTTC.

The rearrangement links TRBV15 to TRBJ2-2, with 7 bases fitting TRBD2. Germline V gives CDR1 LNHNV, CDR2 YYDKDF (reference sequence). This CDR3 has 15 amino acids. The V gene end was trimmed by 5 bases and the J gene end by 0 bases; junction bases not matched to a gene: 3. The CDR3 loop reads CATSSRGANTGELFF. The CDR3 nucleotides read TGTGCCACCAGCTCCCGGGGGGCGAACACCGGGGAGCTGTTTTTT.

The chain carries TRBV12-3 or TRBV12-4 and TRBJ1-2; D unresolved. The germline V and J ends were trimmed by 7 bases and 3 bases, with 9 bases remaining between them. The CDR3 has 12 residues. The CDR3 sequence is CASNEGYYGYTF. In DNA form, the CDR3 reads TGTGCCAGCAATGAGGGCTACTATGGCTACACCTTC.

This clonotype was counted many times. The rearrangement uses TRBV10-3 and TRBJ2-7; 8 positions agree with TRBD1. With 6 bases clipped from V and 5 bases from J, the junction kept 6 bases outside the gene matches. This CDR3 has 13 residues. In germline, CDR1 is ENHRY, CDR2 SYGVKD. This CDR3 reads CAIRGQVYDEQYF. In DNA, the CDR3 is TGTGCCATCAGGGGACAGGTATACGACGAGCAGTACTTC.

This clonotype appeared many times. The chain joins TRBV12-3 or TRBV12-4 to TRBJ1-4; D is uncertain. CDR3 size: 13 residues. Trimming pared 11 bases from V and 12 bases from J, leaving 22 bases between. The chain's CDR3 is CASAQMEGRELFF. The CDR3 DNA sequence: TGTGCCTCTGCACAGATGGAGGGTAGAGAACTGTTTTTT.

This sequence joins TRBV5-1 and TRBJ1-2, with unresolved D. The CDR3 has 16 amino acids. Germline V gives CDR1 SGHRS, CDR2 YFSETQ. Deletions cut 1 base from V and 7 bases from J, with 20 bases between. The CDR3 DNA follows: TGCGCCAGCAGCTTGATGGACCGCGCTGTCACTGGTGGCTACACCTTC. It codes for CASSLMDRAVTGGYTF.

This chain's CDR3 is CSARDLSRAVPYGYTF. The CDR3 DNA sequence: TGCAGTGCTAGAGATCTCTCACGGGCCGTACCCTACGGCTACACCTTC. The chain couples TRBV20-1 to TRBJ1-2; D not certain. This CDR3 is built from 16 residues. The germline V gene has CDR1 DFQATT and CDR2 SNEGSKA (reference sequence). The V and J ends lost 0 bases and 8 bases respectively, with 22 bases between them.

Ten or more counts support this clonotype. The chain couples TRBV5-6 to TRBJ1-4, with D unclear. The ends were cut back, 1 base at V and 0 bases at J, with 1 base in the middle. Germline lookup yields CDR1 SGHDT and CDR2 YYEEEE. This CDR3 contains 13 residues. The CDR3 nucleotides read TGTGCCAGCAGCTTGCCAACTAATGAAAAACTGTTTTTT. Encoded protein: CASSLPTNEKLFF.

The J gene is TRBJ1-1, the V gene TRBV3-1, with D tentatively TRBD1 (5 bases). V was trimmed by 6 bases and J by 6 bases, leaving 11 bases between them. Germline assignment: CDR1 LGHDT and CDR2 YNNKEL (reference sequence). The CDR3 contains 12 residues. The CDR3 loop reads CASRRGGSEAFF. The CDR3, as DNA: TGTGCCAGCAGGCGGGGGGGTTCTGAAGCTTTCTTT. Based on the CDR3 plus reference TRBV3-1 and TRBJ1-1, the full variable domain is DTAVSQTPKYLVTQMGNDKSIKCEQNLGHDTMYWYKQDSKKFLKIMFSYNNKELIINETVPNRFSPKSPDKAHLNLHINSLELGDSAVYFCASRRGGSEAFFGQGTRLTVV.

This chain links TRBV25-1 with TRBJ2-5; 15 bases line up with TRBD2. The junction had 8 bases not matched to a gene; V was cut back by 10 bases and J by 5 bases. Per the germline V gene, CDR1 is MGHDK and CDR2 is SYGVNS. The CDR3 spans 15 residues. The CDR3 here is CATSGLAGGRETQYF. The DNA for the CDR3 is TGTGCCACCTCAGGACTAGCGGGAGGGCGCGAGACCCAGTACTTC.

This clonotype has more than one count but fewer than ten. V and J are TRBV12-3 or TRBV12-4 and TRBJ1-4; D is undetermined. This CDR3 spans 14 amino acids. V gave up 8 bases and J gave up 7 bases, with 17 bases separating them. The CDR3 loop reads CASGPIGWGEKLFF. DNA for the CDR3: TGTGCCAGCGGACCAATCGGGTGGGGTGAAAAACTGTTTTTT.

This chain joins TRBV15 and TRBJ2-2; TRBD2 matches 9 bases. This CDR3 spans 16 amino acids. In germline, CDR1 is LNHNV, CDR2 YYDKDF (reference sequence). The V and J ends lost 3 bases and 6 bases, in that order; junction bases with no gene match: 8. As DNA, the CDR3 is TGTGCCACCAGCAGTAGCGGGGGTAGTATTTCCGGGGAGCTGTTTTTT. Protein: CATSSSGGSISGELFF.